The rows below give T cell receptor beta chains drawn from one sample of a study of vaccination and CD4 T cells after COVID-19. These receptors have no known antigen. Via MiXCR, TCRdb re-called the PCR reads, giving one row per CDR3 protein. The sample lists about 18,000 distinct CDR3 sequences, roughly 62% occurring once. Sequenced material: CD4+ T cells from blood, cultured in vitro, taken after SARS-CoV-2 vaccination. Receptors were obtained from a human donor who had recovered from COVID-19. CDR3s include the opening cysteine and the closing phenylalanine or tryptophan. D genes are given only for firm matches. Clone size is shown for a subset of rows, as once, few, many or a class of expanded clone.

J | D | size | V | DNA | CDR3
TRBJ2-7 | TRBD1 | . | TRBV7-2 | TGTGCCAGCCGGGGGACAGGGTTCTACGAGCAGTACTTC | CASRGTGFYEQYF
TRBJ1-2 | . | . | TRBV6-1 | TGTGCCAGGAGAGCGGCGGACTATGGCTACACCTTC | CARRAADYGYTF
TRBJ1-2 | . | . | TRBV5-4 | TGTGCCAGCAGCTTGGAAGCAGGGGAGAGCTATGGCTACACCTTC | CASSLEAGESYGYTF
TRBJ2-5 | . | . | TRBV20-1 | TGCAGTGCCTCGACAGGCCTTTTCGAGACCCAGTACTTC | CSASTGLFETQYF
TRBJ2-2 | . | . | TRBV7-2 | TGTGCCAGCAGCTCAATAGGGACAAGCGGGGAGCTGTTTTTT | CASSSIGTSGELFF
TRBJ1-2 | . | . | TRBV11-2 | TGTGCCAGCAGCTTAGCCCGGGGCGCGGACTATGGCTACACCTTC | CASSLARGADYGYTF
TRBJ1-6 | TRBD1 | . | TRBV19 | TGTGCCAGTAGTATGGGACAGCTATCCCCTAATTCACCCCTCCACTTT | CASSMGQLSPNSPLHF
TRBJ1-5 | TRBD1 | . | TRBV28 | TGTGCCAGCAATACAGGGGGGAGCAATCAGCCCCAGCATTTT | CASNTGGSNQPQHF
TRBJ1-1 | TRBD1 | . | TRBV19 | TGTGCCAGTAGTCCGCTGACAGGGCTAGGCACTGAAGCTTTCTTT | CASSPLTGLGTEAFF
TRBJ2-5 | . | . | TRBV7-3 | TGTGCCAGCAGCTTAAGGGGGACGACCTCCGAGACCCAGTACTTC | CASSLRGTTSETQYF
TRBJ1-6 | TRBD1 | . | TRBV19 | TGTGCCAGTAGAATGGACAGGGCCATCAATTCACCCCTCCACTTT | CASRMDRAINSPLHF
TRBJ2-1 | TRBD1 | . | TRBV19 | TGTGCCAGTAGTATAGACTGGACAGGGACCTACAATGAGCAGTTCTTC | CASSIDWTGTYNEQFF
TRBJ2-1 | TRBD1 | . | TRBV5-1 | TGCGCCAGCAGCTGGGGACAGGGGAACTCCTACAATGAGCAGTTCTTC | CASSWGQGNSYNEQFF
TRBJ1-3 | . | . | TRBV6-2/TRBV6-3 | TGTGCCAGCAGCCAGGCACCGGGCGGAAACACCATATATTTT | CASSQAPGGNTIYF
TRBJ2-3 | TRBD2 | . | TRBV19 | TGTGCCAGTAGTTCCACGACTAGCGGGAGAACTGGCACAGATACGCAGTATTTT | CASSSTTSGRTGTDTQYF
TRBJ1-2 | . | few | TRBV6-5 | TGTGCCAGCAGTTACTCGAATCGGCTTCTGGACTCCAACTATGGCTACACCTTC | CASSYSNRLLDSNYGYTF
TRBJ2-1 | TRBD1 | once | TRBV29-1 | TGCAGCGTTACTACGTCGGGACAGGGCGGGAATGAGCAGTTCTTC | CSVTTSGQGGNEQFF
TRBJ1-2 | . | few | TRBV6-1 | TGTGCCAGCAGAGATACGGGACTCGTCTATGGCTACACCTTC | CASRDTGLVYGYTF
TRBJ2-1 | TRBD2 | . | TRBV27 | TGTGCCAGCAGTTCGCCACCGCGGGGGGAGCAGTTCTTC | CASSSPPRGEQFF
TRBJ2-7 | . | . | TRBV5-3 | TGTGCCAGAAGCTTGGGCGGGTCTAGTGACGAGCAGTACTTC | CARSLGGSSDEQYF
TRBJ1-5 | . | . | TRBV20-1 | TGCAGTGCTAATCCGGAGGCGGGTCAGCCCCAGCATTTT | CSANPEAGQPQHF
TRBJ1-3 | . | . | TRBV6-1 | TGTGCCAGCAGTACTAACCCCCAGGGCTCTGGAAACACCATATATTTT | CASSTNPQGSGNTIYF
TRBJ1-1 | . | few | TRBV6-5 | TGTGCCAGCAGTTCTGATTGGGGCAGAGGGAACACTGAAGCTTTCTTT | CASSSDWGRGNTEAFF
TRBJ1-2 | TRBD1 | . | TRBV7-2 | TGTGCCAGCAGCTTGGGGGGGACAGGGGATGGCTACACCTTC | CASSLGGTGDGYTF
TRBJ2-7 | . | . | TRBV6-2/TRBV6-3 | TGTGCCAGCAGTTACCCCTCAGGACAGAGATACGAGCAGTACTTC | CASSYPSGQRYEQYF
TRBJ1-2 | . | few | TRBV20-1 | TGCAGTGCTCAACAGCCTCCGAGTAACTATGGCTACACCTTC | CSAQQPPSNYGYTF
TRBJ1-2 | . | . | TRBV12-3/TRBV12-4 | TGTGCCAGCAGTACACAGACCAGCTATGGCTACACCTTC | CASSTQTSYGYTF
TRBJ1-2 | . | . | TRBV2 | TGTGCCAGCAGACAGGACGGATACAACTATGGCTACACCTTC | CASRQDGYNYGYTF
TRBJ1-2 | . | few | TRBV24-1 | TGTGCCACCAGTGATAAGGAGTATGACAACTATGGCTACACCTTC | CATSDKEYDNYGYTF
TRBJ1-1 | . | . | TRBV28 | TGTGCCAGCAGCCCGCTGGGGGCAGGGGAGGACACTGAAGCTTTCTTT | CASSPLGAGEDTEAFF
TRBJ1-1 | . | . | TRBV4-2 | TGTGCCAGCAGCCAAAGTACAGGGCGAGAAGCTTTCTTT | CASSQSTGREAFF
TRBJ2-5 | . | . | TRBV3-1 | TGTGCCAGCAGCCAAGAAACAAGGGGCGTTAGTTTTGAGACCCAGTACTTC | CASSQETRGVSFETQYF
TRBJ2-1 | . | . | TRBV27 | TGTGCCAGCAGTCTAAGACGGAACTACAATGAGCAGTTCTTC | CASSLRRNYNEQFF
TRBJ2-5 | TRBD2 | few | TRBV20-1 | TGCAGTGCTAGAAGACTAGCGGAAGAGACCCAGTACTTC | CSARRLAEETQYF
TRBJ2-2 | . | . | TRBV27 | TGTGCCAGCCGCCCGTACCAAGAGGCCGGGGAGCTGTTTTTT | CASRPYQEAGELFF
TRBJ2-1 | TRBD2 | . | TRBV7-8 | TGTGCCAGCAGCCGGACTAGCGGGAGGGCCTACAATGAGCAGTTCTTC | CASSRTSGRAYNEQFF
TRBJ2-2 | TRBD2 | . | TRBV20-1 | TGCAGTGCTAGAGATGATTCCCGAACTAGCGGGGTCCCTTCCGGGGAGCTGTTTTTT | CSARDDSRTSGVPSGELFF
TRBJ2-7 | . | large | TRBV29-1 | TGCAGCGTTAATCAGGGGGGCGTCGGCGAGCAGTACTTC | CSVNQGGVGEQYF
TRBJ1-3 | . | . | TRBV28 | TGTGCCAGCGCAGTCTCTGGAAACACCATATATTTT | CASAVSGNTIYF
TRBJ1-1 | TRBD1 | . | TRBV20-1 | TGCAGTGCTAGGAGGACAGGGGTAGGCGTGGACACTGAAGCTTTCTTT | CSARRTGVGVDTEAFF
TRBJ2-5 | . | . | TRBV30 | TGTGCCTGGATGCCAGGCCAAGAGACCCAGTACTTC | CAWMPGQETQYF
TRBJ1-6 | . | . | TRBV15 | TGTGTCACCAGCAGTGAGGGACGAGGATCACCCCTCCACTTT | CVTSSEGRGSPLHF
TRBJ2-3 | . | . | TRBV7-2 | TGTGCCAGCAGTCCCGTCCGCGATCATGGGGGTACGCAGTATTTT | CASSPVRDHGGTQYF
TRBJ1-1 | . | . | TRBV12-3/TRBV12-4 | TGTGCCAGCAGCGAGATTCACGACACCGTTGAAGCTTTCTTT | CASSEIHDTVEAFF
TRBJ1-4 | . | . | TRBV20-1 | TGCAGTGCTAGGCACAGTGCAACTAATGAAAAACTGTTTTTT | CSARHSATNEKLFF
TRBJ1-1 | . | . | TRBV28 | TGTGCCAGCAAGGACACTGAAGCTTTCTTT | CASKDTEAFF
TRBJ1-5 | . | . | TRBV30 | TGTGCCTGGAGTGCAGGACGCCATAGCAATCAGCCCCAGCATTTT | CAWSAGRHSNQPQHF
TRBJ2-7 | . | once | TRBV3-1 | TGTGCCAGCAGCCAAGATCTCGGGGATACCTACGAGCAGTACTTC | CASSQDLGDTYEQYF
TRBJ1-2 | . | few | TRBV21-1 | TGTGCCAGCAGCCTGACAGGGGAGGGCTACACCTTC | CASSLTGEGYTF
TRBJ1-2 | TRBD1 | . | TRBV6-5 | TGTGCCAGCAGTTCGGGACAGGGCTATGGCTACACCTTC | CASSSGQGYGYTF
TRBJ1-1 | . | few | TRBV28 | TGTGCCAGCAGGACACCGGGACGGATCACTGAAGCTTTCTTT | CASRTPGRITEAFF
TRBJ2-1 | TRBD2 | . | TRBV19 | TGTGCCAGTATGGGGACTAGCGGATTAATCTCCTACAATGAGCAGTTCTTC | CASMGTSGLISYNEQFF